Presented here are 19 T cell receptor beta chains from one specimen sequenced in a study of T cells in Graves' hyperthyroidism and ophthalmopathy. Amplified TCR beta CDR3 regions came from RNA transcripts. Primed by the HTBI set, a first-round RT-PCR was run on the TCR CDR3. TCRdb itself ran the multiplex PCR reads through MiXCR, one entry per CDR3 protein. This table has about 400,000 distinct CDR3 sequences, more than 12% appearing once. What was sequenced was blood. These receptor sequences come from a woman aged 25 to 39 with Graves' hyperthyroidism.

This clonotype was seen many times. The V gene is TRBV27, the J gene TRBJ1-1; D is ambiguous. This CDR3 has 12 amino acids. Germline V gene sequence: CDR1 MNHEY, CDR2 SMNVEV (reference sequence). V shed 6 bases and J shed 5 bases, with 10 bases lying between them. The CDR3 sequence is CASSGEATEAFF. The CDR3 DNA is TGTGCCAGCAGCGGGGAAGCTACTGAAGCTTTCTTT.

The CDR3 coding sequence is TGTGCCAGCACCGGAGTTCAAGGGGGTCAGCCCCAGCATTTT. Its protein is CASTGVQGGQPQHF. V usage is TRBV28 and J usage is TRBJ1-5; D possibly corresponds to TRBD1 (6 bases). V lost 7 bases and J 6 bases, leaving 16 bases between the germline ends. CDR1 and CDR2 from the germline V gene are MDHEN and SYDVKM. This CDR3 has 14 residues.

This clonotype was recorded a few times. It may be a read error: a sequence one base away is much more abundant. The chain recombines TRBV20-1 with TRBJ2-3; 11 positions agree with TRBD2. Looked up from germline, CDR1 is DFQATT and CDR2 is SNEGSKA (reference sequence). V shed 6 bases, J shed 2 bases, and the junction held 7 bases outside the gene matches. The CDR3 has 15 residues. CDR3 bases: TGCAGTGCCGGTGGTAGCGGGAGGGACACAGATACGCAGTATTTT. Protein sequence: CSAGGSGRDTDTQYF.

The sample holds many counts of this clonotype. The CDR3 nucleotides are TGTGCCAGTAGTATAAATTGGAACACTGAAGCTTTCTTT. It is translated as CASSINWNTEAFF. The chain links TRBV19 to TRBJ1-1; the D is unclear. CDR1 and CDR2 from the germline V gene are LNHDA and SQIVND (reference sequence). The CDR3 consists of 13 residues. Trimming removed 2 bases at V and 1 base at J, with 5 bases between. The full variable domain, in which reference TRBV19 and TRBJ1-1 provide the parts outside the CDR3, is DGGITQSPKYLFRKEGQNVTLSCEQNLNHDAMYWYRQDPGQGLRLIYYSQIVNDFQKGDIAEGYSVSREKKESFPLTVTSAQKNPTAFYLCASSINWNTEAFFGQGTRLTVV.

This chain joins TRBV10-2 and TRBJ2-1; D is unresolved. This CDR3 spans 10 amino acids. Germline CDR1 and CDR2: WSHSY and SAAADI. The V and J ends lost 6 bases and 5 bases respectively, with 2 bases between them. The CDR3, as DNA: TGCGCCAGCAGGGACAATGAGCAGTTCTTC. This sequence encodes CASRDNEQFF.

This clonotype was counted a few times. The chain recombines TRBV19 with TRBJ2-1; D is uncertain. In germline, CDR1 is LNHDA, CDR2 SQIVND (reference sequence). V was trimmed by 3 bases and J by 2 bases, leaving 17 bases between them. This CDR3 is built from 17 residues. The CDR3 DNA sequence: TGTGCCAGTAGTATGCACACCCCGCGGTCCCCCTACAATGAGCAGTTCTTC. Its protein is CASSMHTPRSPYNEQFF.

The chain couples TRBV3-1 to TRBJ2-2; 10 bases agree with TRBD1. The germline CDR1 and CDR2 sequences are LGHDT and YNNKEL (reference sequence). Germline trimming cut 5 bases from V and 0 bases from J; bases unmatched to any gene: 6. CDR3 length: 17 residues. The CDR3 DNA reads TGTGCCAGCAGCGCCCCGACAGGGGGCGCGAACACCGGGGAGCTGTTTTTT. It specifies CASSAPTGGANTGELFF.

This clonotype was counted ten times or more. The CDR3 protein is CASSLFGGGDPTYNEQFF. The CDR3 DNA follows: TGTGCCAGCAGTTTATTTGGCGGGGGAGATCCAACCTACAATGAGCAGTTCTTC. This chain uses TRBV27 with TRBJ2-1, with TRBD2 identical over 7 bases. Germline values: CDR1 MNHEY, CDR2 SMNVEV (reference sequence). The CDR3 extends over 18 amino acids. The junction had 11 bases not matched to a gene; V was cut back by 1 base and J by 2 bases.

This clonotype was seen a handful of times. The CDR3, as DNA: TGTGCCAGCAGCTTGGAGAGTCGGCAGACAATCTATGGCTACACCTTC. Protein sequence: CASSLESRQTIYGYTF. The gene calls are TRBV5-5 and TRBJ1-2, with D hard to call. This CDR3 is built from 16 residues. Germline CDR1 SGHKS, CDR2 YYEKEE (reference sequence). V was shortened by 0 bases and J by 4 bases, with 16 bases between the two germline ends.

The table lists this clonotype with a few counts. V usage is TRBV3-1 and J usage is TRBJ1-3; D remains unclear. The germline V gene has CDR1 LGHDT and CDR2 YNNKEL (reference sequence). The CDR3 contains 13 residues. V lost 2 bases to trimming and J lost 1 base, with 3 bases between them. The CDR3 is CASSQFSGNTIYF. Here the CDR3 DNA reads TGTGCCAGCAGCCAATTTTCTGGAAACACCATATATTTT.

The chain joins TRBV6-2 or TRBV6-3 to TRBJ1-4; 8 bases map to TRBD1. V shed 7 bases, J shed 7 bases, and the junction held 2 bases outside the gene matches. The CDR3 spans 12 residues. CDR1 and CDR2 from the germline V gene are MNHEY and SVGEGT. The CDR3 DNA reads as TGTGCCAGCACCACAGGGGGTGAAAAACTGTTTTTT. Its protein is CASTTGGEKLFF.

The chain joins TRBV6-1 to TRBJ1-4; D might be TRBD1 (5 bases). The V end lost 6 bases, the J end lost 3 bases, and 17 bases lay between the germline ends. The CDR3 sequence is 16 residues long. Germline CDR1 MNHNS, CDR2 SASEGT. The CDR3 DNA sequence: TGTGCCAGCAGGGGGGGACTCCCATTCCCTAATGAAAAACTGTTTTTT. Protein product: CASRGGLPFPNEKLFF.

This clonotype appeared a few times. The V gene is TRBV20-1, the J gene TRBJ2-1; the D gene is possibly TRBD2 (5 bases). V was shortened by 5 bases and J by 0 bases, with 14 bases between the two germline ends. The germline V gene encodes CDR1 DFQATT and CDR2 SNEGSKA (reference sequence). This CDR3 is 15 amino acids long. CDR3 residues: CSARVRASSYNEQFF. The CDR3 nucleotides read TGCAGTGCTCGGGTGAGGGCTAGCTCCTACAATGAGCAGTTCTTC.

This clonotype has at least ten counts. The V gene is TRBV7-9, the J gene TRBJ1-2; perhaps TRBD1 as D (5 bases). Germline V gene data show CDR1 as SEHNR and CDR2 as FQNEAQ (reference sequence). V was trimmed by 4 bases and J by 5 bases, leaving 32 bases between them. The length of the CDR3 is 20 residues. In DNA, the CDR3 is TGTGCCAGCAGCTCGGGACCGAAAGAGAATTTCGGGGATCTGTTTTATGGCTACACCTTC. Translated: CASSSGPKENFGDLFYGYTF.

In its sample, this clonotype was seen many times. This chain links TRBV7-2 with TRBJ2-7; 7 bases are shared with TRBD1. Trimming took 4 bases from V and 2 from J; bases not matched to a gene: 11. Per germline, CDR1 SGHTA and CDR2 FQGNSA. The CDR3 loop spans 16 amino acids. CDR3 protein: CASSSMTGNSPYEQYF. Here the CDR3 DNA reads TGTGCCAGCAGCTCAATGACAGGGAATTCCCCCTACGAGCAGTACTTC.

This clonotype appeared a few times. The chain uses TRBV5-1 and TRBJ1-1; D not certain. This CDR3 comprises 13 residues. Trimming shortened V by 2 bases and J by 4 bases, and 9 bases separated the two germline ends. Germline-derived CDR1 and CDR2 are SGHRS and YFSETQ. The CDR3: CASSFAAGTEAFF. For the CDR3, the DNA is TGCGCCAGCAGCTTCGCTGCTGGCACTGAAGCTTTCTTT. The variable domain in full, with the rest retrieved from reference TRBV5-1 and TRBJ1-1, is KAGVTQTPRYLIKTRGQQVTLSCSPISGHRSVSWYQQTPGQGLQFLFEYFSETQRNKGNFPGRFSGRQFSNSRSEMNVSTLELGDSALYLCASSFAAGTEAFFGQGTRLTVV.

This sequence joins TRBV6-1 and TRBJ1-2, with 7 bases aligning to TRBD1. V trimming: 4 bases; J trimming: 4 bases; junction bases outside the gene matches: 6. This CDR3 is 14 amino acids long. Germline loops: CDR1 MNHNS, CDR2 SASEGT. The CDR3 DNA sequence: TGTGCCAGCAGTGCATGGACAGGCCTCTATGGCTACACCTTC. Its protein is CASSAWTGLYGYTF.

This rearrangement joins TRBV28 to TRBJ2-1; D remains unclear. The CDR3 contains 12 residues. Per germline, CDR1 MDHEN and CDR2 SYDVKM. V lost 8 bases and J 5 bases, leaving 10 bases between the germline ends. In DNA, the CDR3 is TGTGCCAGCGGCCCGGCCCACAATGAGCAGTTCTTC. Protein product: CASGPAHNEQFF.

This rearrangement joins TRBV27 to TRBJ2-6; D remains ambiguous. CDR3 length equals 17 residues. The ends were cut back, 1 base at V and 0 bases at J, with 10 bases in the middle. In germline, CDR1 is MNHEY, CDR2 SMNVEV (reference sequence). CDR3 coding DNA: TGTGCCAGCAGTTTATTATCCCGGAGCTCTGGGGCCAACGTCCTGACTTTC. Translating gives CASSLLSRSSGANVLTF.